A selection of T cell receptor beta chains follows, all from one sample in a study of post-analysis software for immune sequencing data. TCRdb processed the PCR reads anew with MiXCR; each CDR3 protein has one entry. The table has around 400,000 distinct CDR3 sequences, more than 30% seen once. The material sequenced was blood. These TCRs come from a girl aged 2 to 9 with multiple sclerosis. CDR3s include the opening cysteine and the closing phenylalanine or tryptophan. Each record gives: J gene, D gene, clone size, V gene, CDR3 length, CDR3 DNA, CDR3 protein. The D gene is left open where the match is weak. Clone sizes are given selectively: once, few, many, or a class where the clone is expanded.

>TRBJ2-7|-|many|TRBV6-1|14
TGTGCCGCGCGGGCCGGGGTGTGGACCTACGAGCAGTACTTC
CAARAGVWTYEQYF
>TRBJ1-2|-|few|TRBV29-1|12
TGCAGCGCCCTGTCCCAGAGGAATGGCTACACCTTC
CSALSQRNGYTF
>TRBJ1-2|TRBD1|few|TRBV20-1|14
TGCAGTGCAATGCGCACAGGGGGCTCTGGTGGCTACACCTTC
CSAMRTGGSGGYTF
>TRBJ1-2|-|-|TRBV28|14
TGTGCCAGCAGTGACCCCACCTCAGCTTATGGCTACAACTTC
CASSDPTSAYGYNF
>TRBJ2-5|-|-|TRBV7-3|13
TGTGCCAGCAGGATGCTAGGGGAAGGGACCCAGTACTTC
CASRMLGEGTQYF
>TRBJ2-7|TRBD2|-|TRBV6-2/TRBV6-3|14
TGTGCCAGCAACCCTAGCGGCTATAGCTACGAGCAGTACTTC
CASNPSGYSYEQYF
>TRBJ2-1|TRBD2|many|TRBV7-8|16
TGTGCCAGCAGCTGGGCCGCGGGGGGAACCCTGGACGAGCAGTTCTTC
CASSWAAGGTLDEQFF
>TRBJ2-1|TRBD2|-|TRBV20-1|14
TGCAGTGCCAAGCGGACTAGCAGCCACAATGAGCAGTTCTTC
CSAKRTSSHNEQFF
>TRBJ2-7|-|-|TRBV5-1|19
TGCGCCAGCAGCTCTACAGGGGAGGTCGCCCGGACCCTAAGGGACGAGCAGTACTTC
CASSSTGEVARTLRDEQYF
>TRBJ2-1|-|-|TRBV18|13
TGTGCCAGCTCACCAATCAACAGGGATGAGCAGTTCTTC
CASSPINRDEQFF
>TRBJ2-1|-|-|TRBV6-5|15
TGTGCCAGCAGTTACTTGCAAGACAGGGAGGATGAGCAGTTCTTC
CASSYLQDREDEQFF
>TRBJ1-5|-|few|TRBV7-2|15
TGTGCCAGCAGCTCCAGAGAAGCGGGGGGTCAGCCCCAGCATTTT
CASSSREAGGQPQHF
>TRBJ1-2|-|-|TRBV20-1|13
TGCAGTGCTAGAGGGATCGGGACGAATGGCTACACCTTC
CSARGIGTNGYTF
>TRBJ2-3|TRBD2|-|TRBV24-1|16
TGTGCCACCAGTGAACCTTCGGGGAGGGGAACTGATACGCAGTATTTT
CATSEPSGRGTDTQYF
>TRBJ2-1|TRBD2|-|TRBV20-1|14
TGCAGTGCTAGTCTAGCGGGATTCTACAATGAGCAGTTCTTC
CSASLAGFYNEQFF
>TRBJ1-1|-|-|TRBV6-5|13
TGTGCCAGCAGGTTCGAAGGTAACACTGAAGCTTTCTTT
CASRFEGNTEAFF
>TRBJ2-7|TRBD1|-|TRBV14|15
TGTGCCAGCAGCCGAGGGACAGGGAGCTCCTACGAGCAGTACTTC
CASSRGTGSSYEQYF
>TRBJ1-3|-|-|TRBV6-5|16
-
CASSSSTVSSGNTIYF
>TRBJ2-5|-|few|TRBV11-2|14
TGTGCCAGCAGCTCGCCGCGAGGGGGGAAGACCCAGTACTTC
CASSSPRGGKTQYF
>TRBJ2-5|-|-|TRBV5-1|15
TGCGCCAGCAGCTTGGTTTTGGGGCAGGGAGAGACCCAGTACTTC
CASSLVLGQGETQYF
>TRBJ2-1|TRBD2|-|TRBV7-6|17
TGTGCCAGCAGCCACGACATAGCGGGAGGGCTCAGCCATGTGCAGTTCTTC
CASSHDIAGGLSHVQFF
>TRBJ2-5|TRBD1|-|TRBV7-2|14
TGTGCCAGCAGGCCGGACAGGGTGGGGGAGACCCAGTACTTC
CASRPDRVGETQYF
>TRBJ2-1|-|-|TRBV7-8|13
TGTGCCAGCAGCTCGTGGGAGTTACGGGAGCAGTTCTTC
CASSSWELREQFF